This entry features one T cell receptor (beta chain) sequence. In this sample, this clone turned up a few times. Its antigen is still unknown. Base quality data are lacking; no much larger clone is found one base away. TCRbeta CDR3 regions were amplified from genomic DNA by means of the immunoSEQ Assay, a bias-controlled multiplex PCR. On the study's bioinformatics: Within the assay, amplification of reference gene primers was used to estimate how many nucleated cells each sample contained. To quantify the absolute abundance of each unique TCRbeta CDR3 rearrangement, sequence reads were collapsed and filtered. For each sample, productive Simpson clonality was calculated as the square root of Simpson's diversity index over productive rearrangements. TCRdb carries this immuneACCESS record with in-frame sequences only. Its versions omit some clonotypes, under half of them owing to an unresolved V gene in the studies checked, with the rest unexplained. V and J calls plus clone size are reproduced from that table; the DNA served to infer D and trimming. Recorded for this sample are 70,000 to 80,000 clones; under 95% of them occurred a single time. Together, the top ten hold approximately 4.8% of the sample.

The sample originates from a study of blood T cell repertoires in COVID-19 (dated by TCRdb to 2019 to 2021). The study in broad terms: Samples from collaborators originated in the United States, Italy and Spain and spanned both the acute and convalescent phases of COVID-19. The material from the prospective study consisted of cDNA or gDNA derived from T cells, B-cell-depleted T cells, or PBMCs. Deeply sampled blood TCRbeta repertoires from subjects exposed to, actively infected with, or recovered from COVID-19 were included in the dataset. The repertoires were released in a freely available public database intended as a resource for research on the immune response to SARS-CoV-2. Samples were obtained from the ongoing ImmuneRACE study (first 160 participants) and from some 1,200 subjects provided by 6 global collaborators. Sample metadata almost always included a de-identified subject ID, COVID-19 status, age in years and sex. HLA class I and class II types, where available, came from metadata supplied by the sample provider rather than from assay-based typing.

The germline V gene supplies CDR1 MNHNS and CDR2 SASEGT. Counted from cysteine to phenylalanine, this CDR3 has 16 amino acids. The CDR3 DNA has 48 bases and is translated from base 1. V loses 2 bases of germline sequence and J loses 6 bases, and the interval between the two ends is 19 bases. Paper-wide results and their limitations: Clinical and demographic metadata were provided uncurated, with the amount varying by source and participant.

Whole blood was collected in K2EDTA tubes by collaborating institutions according to the institutions' own protocols. For TCRbeta analysis, collaborators shipped samples as frozen whole blood, isolated PBMCs, or DNA extracted from either of those sample types. The receptor was isolated from a woman aged 55-70 years with active COVID-19. The sequenced sample consisted of peripheral blood. The chain links TRBV6-1 with TRBJ1-2; the D gene is perhaps TRBD1, on 5 matching bases. DNA sequence: TGTGCCAGCAGTGAATGGGGGGTCAGACTGCTCAATGGCTACACCTTC. This sequence encodes CASSEWGVRLLNGYTF.